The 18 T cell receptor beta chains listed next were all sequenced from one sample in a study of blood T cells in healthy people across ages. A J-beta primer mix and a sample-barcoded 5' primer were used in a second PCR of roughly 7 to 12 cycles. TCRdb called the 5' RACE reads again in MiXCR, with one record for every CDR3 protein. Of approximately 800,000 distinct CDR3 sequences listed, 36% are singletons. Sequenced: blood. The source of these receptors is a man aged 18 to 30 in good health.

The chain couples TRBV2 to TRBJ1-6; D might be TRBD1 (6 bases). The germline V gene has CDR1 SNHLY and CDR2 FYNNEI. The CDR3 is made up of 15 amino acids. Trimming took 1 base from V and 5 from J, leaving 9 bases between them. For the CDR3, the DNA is TGTGCCAGCAGTGAAGGGAGGGGGGATAATTCACCCCTCCACTTT. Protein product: CASSEGRGDNSPLHF.

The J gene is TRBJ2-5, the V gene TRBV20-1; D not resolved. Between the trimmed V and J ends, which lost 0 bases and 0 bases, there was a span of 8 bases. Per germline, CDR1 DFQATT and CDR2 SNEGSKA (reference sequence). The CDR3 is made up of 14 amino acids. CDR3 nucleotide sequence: TGCAGTGCTAGAGATTGGGGTAACCAAGAGACCCAGTACTTC. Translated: CSARDWGNQETQYF.

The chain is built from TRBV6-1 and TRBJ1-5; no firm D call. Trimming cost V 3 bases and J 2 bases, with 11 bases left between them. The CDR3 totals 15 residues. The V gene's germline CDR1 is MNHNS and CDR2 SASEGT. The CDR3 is CASSEGISGNQPQHF. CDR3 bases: TGTGCCAGCAGTGAGGGGATCTCGGGCAATCAGCCCCAGCATTTT.

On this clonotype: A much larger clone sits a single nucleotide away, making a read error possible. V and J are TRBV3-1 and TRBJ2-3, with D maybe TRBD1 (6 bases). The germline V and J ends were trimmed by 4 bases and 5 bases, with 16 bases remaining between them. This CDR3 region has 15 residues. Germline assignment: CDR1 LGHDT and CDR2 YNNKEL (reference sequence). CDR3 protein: CASSRGSGAGDTQYF. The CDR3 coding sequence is TGTGCCAGCAGCCGAGGTTCAGGGGCAGGAGATACGCAGTATTTT.

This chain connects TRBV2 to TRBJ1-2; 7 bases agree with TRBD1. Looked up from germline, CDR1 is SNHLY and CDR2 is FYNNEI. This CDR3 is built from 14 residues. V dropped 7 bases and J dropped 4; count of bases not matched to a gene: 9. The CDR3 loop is CASTSNRGSYGYTF. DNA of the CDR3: TGTGCCAGCACCTCTAACAGGGGTTCCTATGGCTACACCTTC.

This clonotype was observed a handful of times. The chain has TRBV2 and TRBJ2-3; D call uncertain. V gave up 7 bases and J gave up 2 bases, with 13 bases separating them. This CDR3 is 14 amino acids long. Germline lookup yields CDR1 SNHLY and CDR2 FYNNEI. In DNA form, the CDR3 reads TGTGCCAGCAATCGAGGCGGATCCACAGATACGCAGTATTTT. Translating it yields CASNRGGSTDTQYF.

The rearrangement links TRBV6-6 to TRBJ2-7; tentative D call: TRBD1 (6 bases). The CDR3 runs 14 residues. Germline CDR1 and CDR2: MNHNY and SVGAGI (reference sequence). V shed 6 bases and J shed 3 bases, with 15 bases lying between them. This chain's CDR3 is CASSSGTTIYEQYF. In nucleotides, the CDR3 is TGTGCCAGCAGCTCCGGGACAACTATCTACGAGCAGTACTTC.

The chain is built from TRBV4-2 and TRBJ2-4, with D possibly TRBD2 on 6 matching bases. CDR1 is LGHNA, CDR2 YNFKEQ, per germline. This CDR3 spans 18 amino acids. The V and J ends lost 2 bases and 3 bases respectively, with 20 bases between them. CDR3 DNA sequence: TGTGCCAGCAGCCAAAAGATAAGGCTGGGTAGCGGCAAAAACATTCAGTACTTC. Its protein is CASSQKIRLGSGKNIQYF.

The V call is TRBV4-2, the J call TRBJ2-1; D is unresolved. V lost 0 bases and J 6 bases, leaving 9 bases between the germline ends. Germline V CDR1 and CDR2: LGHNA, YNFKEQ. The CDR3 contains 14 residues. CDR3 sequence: CASSQEPGPNEQFF. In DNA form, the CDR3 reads TGTGCCAGCAGCCAAGAGCCCGGGCCCAATGAGCAGTTCTTC.

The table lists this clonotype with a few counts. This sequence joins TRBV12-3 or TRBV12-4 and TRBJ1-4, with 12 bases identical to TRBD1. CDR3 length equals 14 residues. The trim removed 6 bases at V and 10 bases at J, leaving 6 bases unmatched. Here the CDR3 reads CASRTGTGGVKLFF. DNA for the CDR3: TGTGCCAGCAGAACCGGGACAGGGGGCGTAAAACTGTTTTTT.

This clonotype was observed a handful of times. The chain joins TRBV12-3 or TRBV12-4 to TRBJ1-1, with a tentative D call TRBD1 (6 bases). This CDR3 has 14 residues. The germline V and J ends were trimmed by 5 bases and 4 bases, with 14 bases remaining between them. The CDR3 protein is CASSPLQGRTEAFF. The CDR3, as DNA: TGTGCCAGCAGTCCGCTACAGGGCCGCACTGAAGCTTTCTTT.

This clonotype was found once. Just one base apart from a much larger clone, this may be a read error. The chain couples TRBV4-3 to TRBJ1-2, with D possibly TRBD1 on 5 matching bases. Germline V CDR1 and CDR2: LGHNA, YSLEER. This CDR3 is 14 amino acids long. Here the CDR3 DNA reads TGCACCAGCAGCCAAGTATGGGGGGACGGAGGCTACACCTTC. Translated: CTSSQVWGDGGYTF.

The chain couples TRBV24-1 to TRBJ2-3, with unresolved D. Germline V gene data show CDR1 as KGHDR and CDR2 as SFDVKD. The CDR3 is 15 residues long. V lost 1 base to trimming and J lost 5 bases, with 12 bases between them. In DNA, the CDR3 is TGTGCCACCAGTGATTTTGGGCCACCCAGAGATACGCAGTATTTT. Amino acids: CATSDFGPPRDTQYF.

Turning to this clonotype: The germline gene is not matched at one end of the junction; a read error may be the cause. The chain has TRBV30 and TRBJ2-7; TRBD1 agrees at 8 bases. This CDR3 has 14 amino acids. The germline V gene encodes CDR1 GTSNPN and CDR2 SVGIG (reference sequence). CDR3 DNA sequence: TGTGCCCGGAGTGTACTGGACAGGGACTACGAGCAGTACTTC. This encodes CARSVLDRDYEQYF. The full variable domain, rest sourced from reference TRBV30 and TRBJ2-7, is SQTIHQWPATLVQPVGSPLSLECTVEGTSNPNLYWYRQAAGRGLQLLFYSVGIGQISSEVPQNLSASRPQDRQFILSSKKLLLSDSGFYLCARSVLDRDYEQYFGPGTRLTVT.

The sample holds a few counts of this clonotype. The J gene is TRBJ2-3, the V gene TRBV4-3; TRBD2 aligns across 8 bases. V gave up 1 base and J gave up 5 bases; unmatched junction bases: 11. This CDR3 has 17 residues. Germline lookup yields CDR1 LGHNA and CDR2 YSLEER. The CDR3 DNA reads TGCGCCAGCAGCCAAGGGATACCTGGACTAGCCTTAGATACGCAGTATTTT. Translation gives CASSQGIPGLALDTQYF.

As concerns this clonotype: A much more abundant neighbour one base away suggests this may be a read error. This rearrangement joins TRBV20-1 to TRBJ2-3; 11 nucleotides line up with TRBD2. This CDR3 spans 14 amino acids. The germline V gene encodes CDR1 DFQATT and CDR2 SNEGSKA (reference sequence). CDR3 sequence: CGAVAGGTPDTQYF. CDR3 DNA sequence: TGCGGTGCTGTAGCGGGGGGGACCCCGGATACGCAGTATTTT.

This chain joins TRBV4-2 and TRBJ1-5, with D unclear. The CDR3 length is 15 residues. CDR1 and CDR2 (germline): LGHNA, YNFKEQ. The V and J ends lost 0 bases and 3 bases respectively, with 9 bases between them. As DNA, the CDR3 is TGTGCCAGCAGCCAAGATGCCAGGAACAATCAGCCCCAGCATTTT. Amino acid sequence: CASSQDARNNQPQHF.

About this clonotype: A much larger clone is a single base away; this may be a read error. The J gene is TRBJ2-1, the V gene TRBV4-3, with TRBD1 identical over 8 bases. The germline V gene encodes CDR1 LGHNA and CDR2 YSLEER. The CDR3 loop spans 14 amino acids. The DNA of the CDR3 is TGCGCCCGCAGCCTGGACAGGGAATCCAATGAGCAGTTCTTC. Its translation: CARSLDRESNEQFF.